This TCR beta chain was identified during a study of shared clonotypes between healthy human individuals. Details on this clone: Different DNA sequences within this sample yield the same CDR3.

CD8 cells classed as naive were CD45RO-negative and positively selected for CCR7, excluding terminally differentiated effector memory CD45RA+ cells. Libraries were prepared by immunoSEQ multiplex PCR; TCRdb keeps only in-frame clonotypes and omits some of them. In the table there are around 2.1 million clones, more than 85% of which are singletons. The ends lost 6 bases at V and 4 bases at J; junction bases unmatched: 9. The CDR3 sequence is 16 residues long. Germline V CDR1 and CDR2: WNHNN, SYGVQD (reference sequence). The sample comprised naive CD8+ T cells from PBMCs. This chain connects TRBV10-1 to TRBJ2-3, with 11 bases fitting TRBD2. The source is a man younger than 30 in good health. Some clones in this sample may be carry-over from other donors' samples. The CDR3 is CASSYTLAGEADTQYF. Here the CDR3 DNA reads TGCGCCAGCAGCTACACACTAGCGGGAGAAGCAGATACGCAGTATTTT.